This T cell receptor (beta chain) is drawn from a study of blood T cells in healthy people across ages. Study-wide results and limits: Per million T cells, TCR beta diversity dropped about linearly as age rose.

Sample-barcoded 5' priming and a J-beta primer mix drove a second PCR of roughly 6 to 12 cycles. Using its own MiXCR run on the 5' RACE reads, TCRdb lists one record per CDR3 protein. The sample carries around 990,000 distinct CDR3 sequences, roughly a quarter recorded once. Germline assignment: CDR1 SGHAT and CDR2 FQNNGV. This CDR3 has 13 amino acids. V lost 4 bases and J 2 bases, leaving 7 bases between the germline ends. Concerning this clonotype itself: Its target is not known.

The same sample was also studied in work on T cells of mothers and their children. That paper states: Thymic selection molds TCR recombination products alike in related and unrelated pairs.

The specimen was blood. This TCR was recovered from a girl aged 2-10 years in good health. The rearrangement uses TRBV11-2 and TRBJ2-3, with D unclear. This CDR3 is CASSSVITDTQYF. CDR3 sequence (DNA): TGTGCCAGCAGCTCTGTAATCACAGATACGCAGTATTTT.